A selection of T cell receptor beta chains follows, all from one sample in a study of blood T cell repertoires in COVID-19. TCRdb keeps only in-frame clones here, not all; method: immunoSEQ multiplex PCR. The profile shows about 60,000 clones, around 88% of them singletons. The sequenced sample consisted of peripheral blood. These TCRs come from a woman over 75 with active COVID-19. The CDR3 runs from the conserved cysteine through the conserved F or W. A D gene is named only where the DNA matches it firmly. Expanded clones get a size class; other rows say once, few or many, or leave the size out.

v_call,j_call,d_call,clone_size,cdr3_nt,cdr3_aa
TRBV27,TRBJ2-7,TRBD2,.,TGTGCCAGCAGTTTAATAGCGGGGGGTTCGAGACTCTCCTACGAGCAGTACTTC,CASSLIAGGSRLSYEQYF
TRBV28,TRBJ2-3,.,.,TGTGCCAGCAGTTTGGTCTCCTACACAGATACGCAGTATTTT,CASSLVSYTDTQYF
TRBV18,TRBJ2-7,TRBD2,once,TGTGCCAGCTCACCGGGGGGGGAGCAGTACTTC,CASSPGGEQYF
TRBV6-5,TRBJ1-1,TRBD1,.,TGTGCCAGCAGTCCTGGGACAGGGTGGACTGAAGCTTTCTTT,CASSPGTGWTEAFF
TRBV9,TRBJ2-1,.,.,TGTGCCAGCAGCCCCGGGGCGGGGCCTAGCTCCTACAATGAGCAGTTCTTC,CASSPGAGPSSYNEQFF
TRBV27,TRBJ2-1,TRBD2,.,TGTGCCAGCAGTCCCACTAGCGAGTCATACAATGAGCAGTTCTTC,CASSPTSESYNEQFF
TRBV7-8,TRBJ1-1,.,.,TGTGCCAGCAGCTTGCAGGGAATCGGCACTGAAGCTTTCTTT,CASSLQGIGTEAFF
TRBV7-6,TRBJ2-7,TRBD1,once,TGTGCCAGCAGCTTCGGACAGGGTCAAGGCTACGAGCAGTACTTC,CASSFGQGQGYEQYF
TRBV13,TRBJ2-5,TRBD2,.,TGTGCCAGCAGCTTAAGGGAGGGGCTGGAGACCCAGTACTTC,CASSLREGLETQYF
TRBV19,TRBJ2-4,TRBD1,.,TGTGCCAGTAGTATTTCACAGGGGATCGAAAACATTCAGTACTTC,CASSISQGIENIQYF
TRBV7-2,TRBJ2-7,.,.,TGTGCCAGCAGCTTGGCAGTTACCTACGAGCAGTACTTC,CASSLAVTYEQYF
TRBV7-8,TRBJ2-1,TRBD2,.,TGTGCCAGCAGCTTATGGACGACCGGGGGGGCTTCCTACAATGAGCAGTTCTTC,CASSLWTTGGASYNEQFF
TRBV29-1,TRBJ1-1,.,.,TGCAGCGTTGGTACCGGGGGTGAAGCTTTCTTT,CSVGTGGEAFF
TRBV6-6,TRBJ1-4,TRBD1,few,TGTGCCAGCAGTCGAGATTCGGGACAGGGGGCTTGGGAAAAACTGTTTTTT,CASSRDSGQGAWEKLFF
TRBV6-5,TRBJ2-1,TRBD2,few,TGTGCCAGCAGAGTAAGCGGGGGGGCCTATGAGCAGTTCTTC,CASRVSGGAYEQFF
TRBV6-1,TRBJ1-1,.,few,TGTGCCAGCAGTGAGATACTGTACACTGAAGCTTTCTTT,CASSEILYTEAFF
TRBV7-9,TRBJ2-7,.,.,TGTGCCAGCAGCTTAGAGGGCGGGCGACGCTACGAGCAGTACTTC,CASSLEGGRRYEQYF
TRBV15,TRBJ1-1,TRBD1,once,TGTGCCACCAGCAGTGGACAGGGTGACACTGAAGCTTTCTTT,CATSSGQGDTEAFF
TRBV11-3,TRBJ2-2,.,.,TGTGCCAGCAGCTCATACACCGGGGAGCTGTTTTTT,CASSSYTGELFF
TRBV25-1,TRBJ2-5,.,.,TGTGCCAGCAGTGAATCTGAGGGAGTAGAGACCCAGTACTTC,CASSESEGVETQYF
TRBV7-6,TRBJ1-3,.,.,TGTGCCAGCAGCCCAGGAACTGGAAACACCATATATTTT,CASSPGTGNTIYF
TRBV19,TRBJ2-3,.,.,TGTGCCAGTAGTATGGGGACGGGGGGCGGCCGTGATACGCAGTATTTT,CASSMGTGGGRDTQYF
TRBV7-6,TRBJ2-7,.,.,TGTGCCAGCAGCACACGGCCGGGACTCTACGAGCAGTACTTC,CASSTRPGLYEQYF
TRBV15,TRBJ1-2,.,.,TGTGCCACCAGCAGAGAGGGGGGTAGTGGCTACACCTTC,CATSREGGSGYTF
TRBV6-5,TRBJ1-3,.,.,TGTGCCACCTGGGCCTGGGAGGCGGACACCATATATTTT,CATWAWEADTIYF
TRBV7-3,TRBJ1-2,TRBD1,.,TGTGCCAGCAGCGTTACGGGACAGGGTGATGGCTACACCTTC,CASSVTGQGDGYTF
TRBV4-2,TRBJ1-6,.,.,TGTGCCAGCAGCCAAGACTTGGAGACAGAAAATTCACCCCTCCACTTT,CASSQDLETENSPLHF
TRBV28,TRBJ1-4,.,.,TGTGCCAGCAGTTTGCAGGCAGCAACTAATGAAAAACTGTTTTTT,CASSLQAATNEKLFF
TRBV9,TRBJ2-5,.,.,TGTGCCAGCAGCGTATCGCCTAGTTTGGAGACCCAGTACTTC,CASSVSPSLETQYF
TRBV19,TRBJ1-1,.,.,TGTGCCAGCAGTAATAGTAGGGGCGGAGCAAAGAGGACTGAAGCTTTCTTT,CASSNSRGGAKRTEAFF
TRBV6-2/TRBV6-3,TRBJ2-7,TRBD2,.,TGTGCCAGCAGTTACTCGACCCTTTCGCACTGGGCGGGGGGAAAGAACGAGCAGTACTTC,CASSYSTLSHWAGGKNEQYF
TRBV4-3,TRBJ2-3,TRBD2,few,TGCGCCAGCAGCCAAGAGATTAGCGGGGCTAGCACAGATACGCAGTATTTT,CASSQEISGASTDTQYF
TRBV11-2,TRBJ1-6,.,few,TGTGCCAGCAGCTTTGCCGGGACAAGGTATTTGGCATCATTT,CASSFAGTRYLASF
TRBV2,TRBJ1-2,.,.,TGTGCCAGCACCGAACAAGGAGGGAAGGGCTACACCTTC,CASTEQGGKGYTF
TRBV3-1/TRBV3-2,TRBJ2-7,.,.,TGTGCCAGCAGCCAAGGCGAACAGTGGTACGAGCAGTACTTC,CASSQGEQWYEQYF
TRBV5-1,TRBJ1-1,.,.,TGCGCCAGCAGCTCCATTGGCGATTGGGAGGGGACTGAAGCTTTCTTT,CASSSIGDWEGTEAFF
TRBV7-6,TRBJ2-1,TRBD2,.,TGTGCCAGCAGCTTAGGTTCACCAGCGGGAGACTACAATGAGCAGTTCTTC,CASSLGSPAGDYNEQFF
TRBV10-3,TRBJ2-3,TRBD1,once,TGTGCCAAACCGGGGCAGGGGGCTGCAGATACGCAGTATTTT,CAKPGQGAADTQYF
TRBV20-1,TRBJ1-4,.,.,TGCAGTGCCGAACAACGGGGAGTTCTGTTTTTT,CSAEQRGVLFF
TRBV2,TRBJ2-7,.,.,TGTGCCAGCAGTGACAGGGGTGGAGAGCAGTACTTC,CASSDRGGEQYF
TRBV6-1,TRBJ2-7,TRBD1,.,TGTGCCAGCAGTGAAGCGCGGGACAGGGCCCACGAGCAGTACTTC,CASSEARDRAHEQYF
TRBV7-2,TRBJ1-3,.,.,TGTGCCAGCAGCCAATCCGGGGGGCCGTTCTCTGGAAACACCATATATTTT,CASSQSGGPFSGNTIYF
TRBV19,TRBJ2-5,TRBD2,.,TGTGCCAGTAGTATACTACCGGGGGGGCGAGAGACCCAGTACTTC,CASSILPGGRETQYF
TRBV28,TRBJ2-3,.,.,TGTGCCAGCAGTTTTATCACTCCGCCTACGCAGTATTTT,CASSFITPPTQYF
TRBV3-1/TRBV3-2,TRBJ2-5,.,.,TGTGCCAGCAGCCACCAGGGGAGACTGGGACGGGAGACCCAGTACTTC,CASSHQGRLGRETQYF
TRBV21-1,TRBJ2-1,.,.,TGTGCCAGCAGCAAAGTCCTGAATGAGCAGTTCTTC,CASSKVLNEQFF
TRBV6-5,TRBJ1-3,.,once,TGTGCCAGCAGTTACTCGGGCCAGGGTGCGGGAAACACCGTATATTTT,CASSYSGQGAGNTVYF
TRBV7-2,TRBJ2-2,TRBD2,once,TGTGCCAGCAGCTTAAGGCTAGCGGGCGACACCGGGGAGCTGTTTTTT,CASSLRLAGDTGELFF
TRBV25-1,TRBJ1-1,TRBD1,.,TGTGCCAGCAGCTATCAGGGGGCTGAAGCTTTCTTT,CASSYQGAEAFF
TRBV28,TRBJ1-3,TRBD1,.,TGTGCCAGCAGCCTTAGGACAGGGAAAGGAAACACCATATATTTT,CASSLRTGKGNTIYF
TRBV5-4,TRBJ2-7,TRBD2,.,TGTGCCAGCAGCCCCGGAGCGGGGCCTTACTACGAGCAGTACTTC,CASSPGAGPYYEQYF
TRBV6-2/TRBV6-3,TRBJ1-1,TRBD1,.,TGTGCCAGCAGCTTAGGGACAGCAGCTTTCTTT,CASSLGTAAFF
TRBV4-2,TRBJ2-7,TRBD2,.,TGTGCCAGCAGCCAAGATCCCGGGGGGTACTCCTACGAGCAGTACTTC,CASSQDPGGYSYEQYF
TRBV6-5,TRBJ1-4,TRBD1,few,TGTGCCACCCGGGACAGGGCAACTAATGAAAAACTGTTTTTT,CATRDRATNEKLFF
TRBV5-1,TRBJ2-1,TRBD2,.,TGCGCCAGCAGCCCTACTAGCGGGGGCCGGGGTGAGCAGTTCTTC,CASSPTSGGRGEQFF
TRBV4-3,TRBJ2-3,.,once,TGCGCCAGCAGCCAAGCCCCCCAGGGGTTAGGCACAGATACGCAGTATTTT,CASSQAPQGLGTDTQYF
TRBV28,TRBJ2-3,TRBD1,.,TGTGCCAGCAGTGCCGGGACAGGGGTGGATACGCAGTATTTT,CASSAGTGVDTQYF
TRBV7-9,TRBJ1-1,.,.,TGTGCCAGCAGCCCACGGGTTGGGGGCTTGAACACTGAAGCTTTCTTT,CASSPRVGGLNTEAFF